This TCR beta chain was retrieved from a study of immune cell composition in non-small cell lung cancer. DNA was extracted from unsorted cell suspensions stored frozen. About this clone itself: Its antigen is not known.

Broader study findings: Smoking pack-years did not significantly correlate with tumour TCR-beta clonality. Tumour-reactive clones were not shown to match dominant in vivo tumour clones. Top 10 clone scores and clonality were higher in squamous than adenocarcinoma.

Germline CDR1 is SGHRS and CDR2 is YFSETQ. The CDR3 is made up of 15 amino acids. The germline V and J ends were trimmed by 4 bases and 0 bases, with 12 bases remaining between them. TCRdb keeps only in-frame clones here, not all; method: immunoSEQ multiplex PCR. The sample has approximately 9,800 clones, almost 70% seen once. The rearrangement uses TRBV5-1 and TRBJ2-3; D could derive from TRBD1 or TRBD2 (6 bases each). Sample: lung tumor tissue. This clonotype was obtained from a human donor with non-small cell lung cancer. CDR3 region: CASSLEGGSTDTQYF. CDR3 in DNA: TGCGCCAGCAGCCTCGAGGGGGGTAGCACAGATACGCAGTATTTT.